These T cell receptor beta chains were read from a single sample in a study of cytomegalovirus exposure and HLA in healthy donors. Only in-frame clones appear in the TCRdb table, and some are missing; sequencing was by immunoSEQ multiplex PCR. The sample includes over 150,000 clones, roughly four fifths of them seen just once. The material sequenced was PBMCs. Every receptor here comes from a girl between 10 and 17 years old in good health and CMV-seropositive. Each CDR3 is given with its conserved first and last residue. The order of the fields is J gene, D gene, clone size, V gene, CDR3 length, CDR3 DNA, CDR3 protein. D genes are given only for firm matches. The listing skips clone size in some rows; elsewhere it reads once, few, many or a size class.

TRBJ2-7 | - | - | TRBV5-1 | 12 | TGCGCCAGCAGCGGAAACAGGAACGAGCAGTACTTC | CASSGNRNEQYF
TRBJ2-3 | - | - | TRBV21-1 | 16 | TGTGCCAGCAAATGGTCTCTTCCGGGTCGCCCAGATACGCAGTATTTT | CASKWSLPGRPDTQYF
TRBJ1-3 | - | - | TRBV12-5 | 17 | TGTGCTAGTGGTTTGGTACTGTTAGGGGGCTCTGGAAACACCATATATTTT | CASGLVLLGGSGNTIYF
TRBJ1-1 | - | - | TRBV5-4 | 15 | TGTGCCAGCAGCCAACGTTCAGGGATTCGGACTGAAGCTTTCTTT | CASSQRSGIRTEAFF
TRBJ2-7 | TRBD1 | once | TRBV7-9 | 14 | TGTGCCAGCAGCTTTACAGGGGGATTCGACGAGCAGTACTTC | CASSFTGGFDEQYF
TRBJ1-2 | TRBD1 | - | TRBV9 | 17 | TGTGCCAGCAGCGTAGCTAGGGAGGACAGGGATAACTATGGCTACACCTTC | CASSVAREDRDNYGYTF
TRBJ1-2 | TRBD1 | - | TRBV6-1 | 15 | TGTGCCAGCAGTCAGTTACAGGGGTCCCACTATGGCTACACCTTC | CASSQLQGSHYGYTF
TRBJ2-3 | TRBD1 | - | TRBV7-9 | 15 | TGTTCCAGCAGCAAGGGACAGGGGCCCCCAGATACGCAGTATTTT | CSSSKGQGPPDTQYF
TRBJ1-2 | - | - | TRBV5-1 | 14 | TGCGCCAGCAGCTTGGGTCGGGAAAACCATGGCTACACCTTC | CASSLGRENHGYTF
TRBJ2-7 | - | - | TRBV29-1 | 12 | TGCAGCGTGGGGGGTCAGGGTGGCGAGCAGTACTTC | CSVGGQGGEQYF
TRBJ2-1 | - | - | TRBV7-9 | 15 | TGTGCCAGCAGCCCGCGGACAAGGCTCAAGAATGAGCAGTTCTTC | CASSPRTRLKNEQFF
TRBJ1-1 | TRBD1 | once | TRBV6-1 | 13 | TGTGCCATCCGACAGGGAGGAGGGACTGAAGCTTTCTTT | CAIRQGGGTEAFF
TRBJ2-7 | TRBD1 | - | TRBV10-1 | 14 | TGCGCCAGCAGTGACCCCGGGACAGGGGACGAGCAGTACTTC | CASSDPGTGDEQYF
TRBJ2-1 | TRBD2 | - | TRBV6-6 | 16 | TGTGCCAGCACTCTGAATAGCGGGGGGCAGTACAATGAGCAGTTCTTC | CASTLNSGGQYNEQFF
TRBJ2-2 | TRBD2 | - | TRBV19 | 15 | TGTGCCAGTACTTCTCGGACTAGCGGTCACGGGGAGCTGTTTTTT | CASTSRTSGHGELFF
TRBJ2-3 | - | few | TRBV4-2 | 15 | TGTGCCAGCAGCCAAGGAGGGGGTGAATCAGATACGCAGTATTTT | CASSQGGGESDTQYF
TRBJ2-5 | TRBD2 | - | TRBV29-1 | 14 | TGCAGCGTTGTCCTAGCGGGGGGGCTGGAGACCCAGTACTTC | CSVVLAGGLETQYF
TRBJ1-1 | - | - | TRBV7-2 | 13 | TGTGCCAGCAGCTTAAGGAGGAACACTGAAGCTTTCTTT | CASSLRRNTEAFF
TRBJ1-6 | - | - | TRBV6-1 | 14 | TGTGCCAGCAGAACCAGCTCCTATAATTCACCCCTCCACTTT | CASRTSSYNSPLHF
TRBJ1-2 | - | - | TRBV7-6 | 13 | TGTGCCAGCAGCTTAAGGGCAGGGGAAGGCTACACCTTC | CASSLRAGEGYTF
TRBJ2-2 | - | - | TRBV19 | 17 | TGTGCCAGTAGTATCAATAGGGACAAGCCGAACACCGGGGAGCTGTTTTTT | CASSINRDKPNTGELFF
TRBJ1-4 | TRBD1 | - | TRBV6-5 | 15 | TGTGCCAGCAGTTACTCGACAGGGGCTGGGGAAAAACTGTTTTTT | CASSYSTGAGEKLFF
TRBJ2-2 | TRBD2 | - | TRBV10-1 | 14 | TGCGCCAGCTCCGGGACTAGCGAGACCGGGGAGCTGTTTTTT | CASSGTSETGELFF
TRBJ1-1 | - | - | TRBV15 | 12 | TGTGCCACCAGCAGAGGCGGAAACGAAGCTTTCTTT | CATSRGGNEAFF
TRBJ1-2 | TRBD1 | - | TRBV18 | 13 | TGTGCCAGCTCTCTCGACAGGGACTATGGCTACACCTTC | CASSLDRDYGYTF
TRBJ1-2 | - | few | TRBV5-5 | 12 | TGTGCCAGCAGCCTCTTGGAGAGGGGCTACACCTTC | CASSLLERGYTF
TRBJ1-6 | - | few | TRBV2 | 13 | TGTGCCAGCAGTTTAGGGAGTAATTCACCCCTCCACTTT | CASSLGSNSPLHF
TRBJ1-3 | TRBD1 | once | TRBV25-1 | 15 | TGTGCCAGCAGCCCTGGGACAGGATCTGGAAACACCATATATTTT | CASSPGTGSGNTIYF
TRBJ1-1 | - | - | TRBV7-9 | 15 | TGTGCCAGCAGCTTATCAGGGAGGGGAAGCACTGAAGCTTTCTTT | CASSLSGRGSTEAFF
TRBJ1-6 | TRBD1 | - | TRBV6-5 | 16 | TGTGCCAGCAGTTACGCTGAGACAGGGAGTAATTCACCCCTCCACTTT | CASSYAETGSNSPLHF
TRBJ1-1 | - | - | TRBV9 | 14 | TGTGCCAGCAGCGTAGCCAGGGAGGGCACTGAAGCTTTCTTT | CASSVAREGTEAFF